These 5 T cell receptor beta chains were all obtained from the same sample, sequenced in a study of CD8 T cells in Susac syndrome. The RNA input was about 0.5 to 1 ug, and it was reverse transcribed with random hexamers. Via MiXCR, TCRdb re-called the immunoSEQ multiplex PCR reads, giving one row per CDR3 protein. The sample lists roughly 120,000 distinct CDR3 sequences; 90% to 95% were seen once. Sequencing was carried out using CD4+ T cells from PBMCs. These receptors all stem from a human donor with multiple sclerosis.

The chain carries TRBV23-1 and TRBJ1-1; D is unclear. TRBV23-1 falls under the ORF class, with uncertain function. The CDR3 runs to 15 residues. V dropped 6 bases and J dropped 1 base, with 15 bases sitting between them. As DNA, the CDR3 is TGCGCCAGCAGACTCACTCCAGGTAGGAACACTGAAGCTTTCTTT. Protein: CASRLTPGRNTEAFF.

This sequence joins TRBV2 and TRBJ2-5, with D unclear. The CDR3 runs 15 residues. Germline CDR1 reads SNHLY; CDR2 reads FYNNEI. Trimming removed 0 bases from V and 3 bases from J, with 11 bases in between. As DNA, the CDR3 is TGTGCCAGCAGTGAAGCGCTTGGGCTAAAAGAGACCCAGTACTTC. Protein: CASSEALGLKETQYF.

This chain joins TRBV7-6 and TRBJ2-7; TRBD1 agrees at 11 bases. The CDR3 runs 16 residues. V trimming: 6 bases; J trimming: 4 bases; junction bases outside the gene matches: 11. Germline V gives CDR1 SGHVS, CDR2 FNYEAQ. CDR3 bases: TGTGCCAGCAGGTGGATCGGACAGGGGGCGAAATACGAGCAGTACTTC. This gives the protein CASRWIGQGAKYEQYF. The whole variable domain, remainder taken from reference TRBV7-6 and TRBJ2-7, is GAGVSQSPRYKVTKRGQDVALRCDPISGHVSLYWYRQALGQGPEFLTYFNYEAQQDKSGLPNDRFSAERPEGSISTLTIQRTEQRDSAMYRCASRWIGQGAKYEQYFGPGTRLTVT.

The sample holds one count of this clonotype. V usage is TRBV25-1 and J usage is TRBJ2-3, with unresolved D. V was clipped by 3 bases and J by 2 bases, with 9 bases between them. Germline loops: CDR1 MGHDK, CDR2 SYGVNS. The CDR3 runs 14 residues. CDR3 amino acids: CASSDPSSTDTQYF. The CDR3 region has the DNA TGTGCCAGCAGTGACCCCTCCTCCACAGATACGCAGTATTTT.

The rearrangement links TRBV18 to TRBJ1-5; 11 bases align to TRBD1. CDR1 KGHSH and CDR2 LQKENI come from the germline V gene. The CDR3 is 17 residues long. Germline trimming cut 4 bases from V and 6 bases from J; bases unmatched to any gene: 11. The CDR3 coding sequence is TGTGCCAGCTCACTGGGCACCGGGACAGGGGGGCCTCAGCCCCAGCATTTT. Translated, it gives CASSLGTGTGGPQPQHF.